One and the same sample provided the 20 T cell receptor beta chains below, sequenced in a study of lymphopenia after photon versus proton radiotherapy. Measured with immunoSEQ multiplex PCR; TCRdb has only the in-frame clones, and not every one. The table includes over 50,000 clones, 75% to 90% detected once. Sequencing used peripheral blood, obtained from a patient treated with photon-based radiotherapy. The receptors were gathered from a middle-aged man with gastric cancer.

V usage is TRBV19 and J usage is TRBJ1-2, with D perhaps matching TRBD1 (5 bases). Between the trimmed V and J ends, which lost 1 base and 6 bases, there was a span of 9 bases. Germline V gene data show CDR1 as LNHDA and CDR2 as SQIVND (reference sequence). The CDR3 is 13 residues long. CDR3 protein: CASSIGGDHGYTF. Written as DNA, the CDR3 is TGTGCCAGTAGTATAGGTGGGGACCATGGCTACACCTTC.

This chain joins TRBV15 and TRBJ2-3; 10 bases match TRBD2. The CDR3 spans 16 residues. Unmatched junction bases numbered 3, after V lost 1 base and J lost 2 bases. Germline-derived CDR1 and CDR2 are LNHNV and YYDKDF (reference sequence). The chain's CDR3 is CATSRAGLADTDTQYF. The CDR3 region has the DNA TGTGCCACCAGCAGAGCTGGACTAGCGGACACAGATACGCAGTATTTT.

This chain joins TRBV7-2 and TRBJ2-3; 9 positions agree with TRBD2. CDR3 size: 14 residues. Germline V CDR1 and CDR2: SGHTA, FQGNSA. The V gene end was trimmed by 6 bases and the J gene end by 1 base; junction bases not matched to a gene: 2. CDR3 amino acids: CASRRGGGTDTQYF. As DNA, the CDR3 is TGTGCCAGCAGGCGGGGGGGCGGCACAGATACGCAGTATTTT.

V usage is TRBV7-6 and J usage is TRBJ1-4, with 11 nucleotides matching TRBD1. In germline, CDR1 is SGHVS, CDR2 FNYEAQ. The CDR3 covers 15 residues. V lost 5 bases and J lost 7; bases outside the gene matches: 6. CDR3 DNA: TGTGCCAGCAGCCGGGGGACAGGGGGTTCTGAAAAACTGTTTTTT. It yields the protein CASSRGTGGSEKLFF.

This clone has just one count. The genes are TRBV6-5 and TRBJ1-6, with a weak D call TRBD1 (5 bases). This CDR3 comprises 15 residues. Deletions cut 5 bases from V and 3 bases from J, with 11 bases between. Germline V lookup: CDR1 MNHEY, CDR2 SVGAGI. CDR3 amino acids: CASSGQGDYNSPLHF. The CDR3 DNA sequence: TGTGCCAGCAGTGGGCAGGGCGACTATAATTCACCCCTCCACTTT.

The chain links TRBV6-1 to TRBJ2-1, with TRBD2 matching 7 bases. Per germline, CDR1 MNHNS and CDR2 SASEGT. This CDR3 is built from 16 residues. The V segment lost 1 base and the J segment 4 bases; nucleotides outside the gene matches: 7. CDR3 nucleotide sequence: TGTGCCAGCAGTGAAGGGGCCCAAGCGGGGTACAATGAGCAGTTCTTC. Its translation is CASSEGAQAGYNEQFF.

This chain uses TRBV19 with TRBJ2-2, with 8 nucleotides matching TRBD1. The junction had 4 bases not matched to a gene; V was cut back by 5 bases and J by 5 bases. CDR3 length equals 14 residues. Germline values: CDR1 LNHDA, CDR2 SQIVND (reference sequence). The CDR3 here is CASSPRGRTGELFF. As DNA, the CDR3 is TGTGCCAGTAGTCCCAGGGGGCGAACCGGGGAGCTGTTTTTT.

The chain is built from TRBV12-5 and TRBJ1-1; TRBD1 agrees at 8 bases. Losses at the gene ends were 1 base for V and 5 bases for J; bases not matched to a gene: 9. CDR1 and CDR2 (germline): LGHNT, FRNRAP. There are 16 residues in the CDR3. The CDR3 bases are TGTGCTAGTGGTTTGGCCAGCACAGGGGGTCTGACTGAAGCTTTCTTT. Protein product: CASGLASTGGLTEAFF. Full variable domain (missing parts from reference TRBV12-5 and TRBJ1-1): DARVTQTPRHKVTEMGQEVTMRCQPILGHNTVFWYRQTMMQGLELLAYFRNRAPLDDSGMPKDRFSAEMPDATLATLKIQPSEPRDSAVYFCASGLASTGGLTEAFFGQGTRLTVV.

This clone appeared once. This chain uses TRBV11-2 with TRBJ2-5; a weak D match, TRBD1 (6 bases). The CDR3 extends over 14 amino acids. V was shortened by 0 bases and J by 5 bases, with 10 bases between the two germline ends. CDR1 SGHAT and CDR2 FQNNGV come from the germline V gene. The CDR3 protein is CASSLEAGEETQYF. DNA of the CDR3: TGTGCCAGCAGCTTAGAGGCAGGGGAGGAGACCCAGTACTTC.

This clone was counted a single time. CDR3 sequence: CASSFAYYEQYF. CDR3 DNA sequence: TGTGCCAGCAGCTTCGCCTACTACGAGCAGTACTTC. The chain uses TRBV5-6 and TRBJ2-7; D uncertain. The CDR3 is 12 amino acids. Germline values: CDR1 SGHDT, CDR2 YYEEEE. V lost 2 bases and J lost 3, with 6 bases in between.

In regard to this clone: In the same sample, other DNA sequences code for this CDR3. The chain has TRBV9 and TRBJ1-4, with TRBD1 as a possible D gene (6 bases). This CDR3 region has 15 residues. V was clipped by 4 bases and J by 3 bases, with 13 bases between them. Germline values: CDR1 SGDLS, CDR2 YYNGEE. CDR3 in amino acids: CASSPLGAANEKLFF. Written as DNA, the CDR3 is TGTGCCAGCAGCCCCTTGGGGGCAGCTAATGAAAAACTGTTTTTT. The whole variable domain, remainder taken from reference TRBV9 and TRBJ1-4, is DSGVTQTPKHLITATGQRVTLRCSPRSGDLSVYWYQQSLDQGLQFLIQYYNGEERAKGNILERFSAQQFPDLHSELNLSSLELGDSALYFCASSPLGAANEKLFFGSGTQLSVL.

The chain carries TRBV7-2 and TRBJ1-2; TRBD1 agrees at 11 bases. Germline CDR1 reads SGHTA; CDR2 reads FQGNSA. V trimming: 4 bases; J trimming: 4 bases; junction bases outside the gene matches: 2. The CDR3 length is 14 residues. The CDR3 spells CASSSGQGVYGYTF. The CDR3 region has the DNA TGTGCCAGCAGCTCGGGACAGGGGGTCTATGGCTACACCTTC.

This chain joins TRBV7-8 and TRBJ2-1; 9 positions match TRBD1. Germline CDR1 SGHVS, CDR2 FQNEAQ. This CDR3 has 14 residues. V lost 5 bases, J lost 8 bases, and 7 bases stayed unmatched. CDR3 nucleotides: TGTGCCAGCAGCATCAAACAGGGGGCGGATGAGCAGTTCTTC. Its translation: CASSIKQGADEQFF.

This clone occurred once. This rearrangement joins TRBV19 to TRBJ1-3; no clear D. With 3 bases removed from V and 4 bases from J, the gap between germline ends came to 13 bases. Looked up from germline, CDR1 is LNHDA and CDR2 is SQIVND (reference sequence). CDR3 length: 15 amino acids. CDR3 in DNA: TGTGCCAGTAGTATTGGGGATAGTTCCGGAAACACCATATATTTT. Amino acids: CASSIGDSSGNTIYF. Full variable domain (missing parts from reference TRBV19 and TRBJ1-3): DGGITQSPKYLFRKEGQNVTLSCEQNLNHDAMYWYRQDPGQGLRLIYYSQIVNDFQKGDIAEGYSVSREKKESFPLTVTSAQKNPTAFYLCASSIGDSSGNTIYFGEGSWLTVV.

The genes are TRBV7-2 and TRBJ2-2, with D tentatively TRBD1 (6 bases). The V gene lost 2 bases and the J gene lost 6 bases, with 10 bases spanning the gap. The CDR3 has 14 amino acids. Per the germline V gene, CDR1 is SGHTA and CDR2 is FQGNSA. The CDR3 loop reads CASSLLQGSGELFF. The CDR3 bases are TGTGCCAGCAGCTTACTACAGGGATCCGGGGAGCTGTTTTTT.

The count of this clone is one. This chain links TRBV27 with TRBJ1-4, with TRBD1 matching over 9 bases. This CDR3 is built from 16 residues. Germline assignment: CDR1 MNHEY and CDR2 SMNVEV (reference sequence). The ends lost 4 bases at V and 7 bases at J; junction bases unmatched: 10. CDR3: CASSSRTGVGSEKLFF. For the CDR3, the DNA is TGTGCCAGCAGTTCCAGGACAGGGGTAGGGAGTGAAAAACTGTTTTTT. Using reference TRBV27 and TRBJ1-4 for the parts outside the CDR3, the full variable domain is EAQVTQNPRYLITVTGKKLTVTCSQNMNHEYMSWYRQDPGLGLRQIYYSMNVEVTDKGDVPEGYKVSRKEKRNFPLILESPSPNQTSLYFCASSSRTGVGSEKLFFGSGTQLSVL.

V gene TRBV7-9 combines with J gene TRBJ1-4; no clear D gene. Between the trimmed V and J ends, which lost 4 bases and 2 bases, there was a span of 17 bases. Germline V gives CDR1 SEHNR, CDR2 FQNEAQ (reference sequence). The length of the CDR3 is 17 residues. The CDR3 protein is CASSSPGSLGTNEKLFF. CDR3 DNA sequence: TGTGCCAGCAGCTCCCCGGGTTCCCTAGGGACTAATGAAAAACTGTTTTTT.

The rearrangement uses TRBV9 and TRBJ1-5; no clear D gene. This CDR3 has 14 amino acids. The V end lost 2 bases, the J end lost 2 bases, and 8 bases lay between the germline ends. CDR1 is SGDLS, CDR2 YYNGEE, per germline. The CDR3 here is CASSVDSGNQPQHF. CDR3 DNA sequence: TGTGCCAGCAGCGTCGATTCGGGCAATCAGCCCCAGCATTTT. Drawing the rest from reference TRBV9 and TRBJ1-5, the complete variable domain is DSGVTQTPKHLITATGQRVTLRCSPRSGDLSVYWYQQSLDQGLQFLIQYYNGEERAKGNILERFSAQQFPDLHSELNLSSLELGDSALYFCASSVDSGNQPQHFGDGTRLSIL.

J is TRBJ2-1 and V is TRBV29-1; 7 bases line up with TRBD1. V lost 7 bases to trimming and J lost 9 bases; unmatched junction nucleotides: 9. The CDR3 runs to 12 residues. Germline values: CDR1 SQVTM, CDR2 ANQGSEA. The CDR3 DNA reads TGCAGCGCCAAAGGGACAGCTCCTGAGCAGTTCTTC. It translates to CSAKGTAPEQFF.

V is TRBV19 and J is TRBJ1-2; 10 positions agree with TRBD1. The CDR3 loop spans 14 amino acids. Germline CDR1 reads LNHDA; CDR2 reads SQIVND (reference sequence). V shed 1 base and J 5 bases; nucleotides not matched to a gene: 1. Here the CDR3 DNA reads TGTGCCAGTAGTATAGGGACAGGGGGGTATGGCTACACCTTC. Its protein is CASSIGTGGYGYTF.